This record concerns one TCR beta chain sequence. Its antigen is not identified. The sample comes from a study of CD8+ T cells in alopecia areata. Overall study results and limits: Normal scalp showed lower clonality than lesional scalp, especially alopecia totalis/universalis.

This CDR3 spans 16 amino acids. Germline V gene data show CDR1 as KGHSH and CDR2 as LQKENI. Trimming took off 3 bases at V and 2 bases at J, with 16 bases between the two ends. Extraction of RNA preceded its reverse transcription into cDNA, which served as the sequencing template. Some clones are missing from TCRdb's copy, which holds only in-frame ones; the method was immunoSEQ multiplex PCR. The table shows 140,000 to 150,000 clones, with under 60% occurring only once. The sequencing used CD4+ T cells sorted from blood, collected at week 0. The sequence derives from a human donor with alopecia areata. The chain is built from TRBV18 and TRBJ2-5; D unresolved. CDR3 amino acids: CASSPSPPAVQETQYF. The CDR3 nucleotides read TGTGCCAGCTCACCCAGTCCCCCGGCGGTACAAGAGACCCAGTACTTC.